The clone carrying this TCR beta chain was recorded many times. Its antigen remains unidentified. The data originate from a study of T cells after yellow fever vaccination. The wider study: Fractions of low cell number were prepared using SMART-Seq v4 Ultra Low Input.

The CDR3 is made up of 16 amino acids. Germline lookup yields CDR1 SGHTA and CDR2 FQGNSA. V dropped 2 bases and J dropped 8; count of bases not matched to a gene: 11. Overall study findings and caveats: In FACS-sorted repertoires, abundant clonotypes from the bulk population could appear as contaminants. Subsequent booster samples again held most clones from primary vaccination (less than 98% CD4, roughly 91% CD8). Although most clonotypes did not, a small share appeared in both CD4 and CD8 compartments.

TCRdb ran MiXCR on the 5' RACE reads and lists one entry per CDR3 protein. The table includes about 130,000 distinct CDR3 sequences, about 7% detected once. This rearrangement joins TRBV7-2 to TRBJ1-4; 7 bases align to TRBD1. The sample consisted of CD4+ T cells sorted from PBMCs, taken around 10 days after the first yellow fever vaccination. The receptor comes from a man younger than 30 who received the YFV17D yellow fever vaccine. The DNA of the CDR3 is TGTGCCAGCAGCTTACTCCAGGGGGGACCGAGCGAAAAACTGTTTTTT. This gives the protein CASSLLQGGPSEKLFF. The full variable domain, completed using reference TRBV7-2 and TRBJ1-4, is GAGVSQSPSNKVTEKGKDVELRCDPISGHTALYWYRQSLGQGLEFLIYFQGNSAPDKSGLPSDRFSAERTGGSVSTLTIQRTQQEDSAVYLCASSLLQGGPSEKLFFGSGTQLSVL.